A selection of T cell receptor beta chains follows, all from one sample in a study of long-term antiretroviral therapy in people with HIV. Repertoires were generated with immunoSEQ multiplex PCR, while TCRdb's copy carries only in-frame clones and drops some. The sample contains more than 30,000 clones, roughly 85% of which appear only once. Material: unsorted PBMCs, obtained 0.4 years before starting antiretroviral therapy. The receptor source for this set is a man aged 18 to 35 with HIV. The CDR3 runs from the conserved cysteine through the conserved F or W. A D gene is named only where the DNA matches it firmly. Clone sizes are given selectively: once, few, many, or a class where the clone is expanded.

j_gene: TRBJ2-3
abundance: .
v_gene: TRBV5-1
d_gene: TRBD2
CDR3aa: CASRALAGGKTDTQYF
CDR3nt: TGCGCCAGCAGAGCTCTAGCGGGGGGGAAAACAGATACGCAGTATTTT

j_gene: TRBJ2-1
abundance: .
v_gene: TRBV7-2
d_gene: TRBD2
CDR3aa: CASSFTSGPYNEQFF
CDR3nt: TGTGCCAGCAGCTTTACTAGCGGGCCTTACAATGAGCAGTTCTTC

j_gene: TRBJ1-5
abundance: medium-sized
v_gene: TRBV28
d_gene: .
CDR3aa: CASSLLGGHNQPQHF
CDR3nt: TGTGCCAGCAGTTTATTAGGGGGTCACAATCAGCCCCAGCATTTT

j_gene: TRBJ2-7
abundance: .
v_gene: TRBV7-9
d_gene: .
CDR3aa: CASSLGGDEQYF
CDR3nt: TGTGCCAGCAGCTTAGGTGGGGACGAGCAGTACTTC

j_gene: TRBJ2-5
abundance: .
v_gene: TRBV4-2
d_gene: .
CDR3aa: CASSQAVGELMYGQETQYF
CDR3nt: TGTGCCAGCAGCCAAGCAGTTGGGGAACTAATGTATGGGCAAGAGACCCAGTACTTC

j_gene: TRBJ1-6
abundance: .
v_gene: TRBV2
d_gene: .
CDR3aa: CAIRERLALNSPLHF
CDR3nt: TGTGCCATCCGAGAGAGACTGGCCCTAAATTCACCCCTCCACTTT

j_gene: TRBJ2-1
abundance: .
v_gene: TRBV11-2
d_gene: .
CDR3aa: CASSLWDPLGYNEQFF
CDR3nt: TGTGCCAGCAGCTTATGGGACCCCTTGGGCTACAATGAGCAGTTCTTC

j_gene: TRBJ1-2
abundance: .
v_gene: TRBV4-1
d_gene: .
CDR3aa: CASSQEPTLNIFYGYTF
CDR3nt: TGCGCCAGCAGCCAAGAACCGACCCTCAATATTTTCTATGGCTACACCTTC

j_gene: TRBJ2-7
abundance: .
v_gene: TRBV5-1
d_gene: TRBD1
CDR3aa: CASSWGQGSSYEQYF
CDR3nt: TGCGCCAGCAGCTGGGGACAGGGGAGCTCCTACGAGCAGTACTTC

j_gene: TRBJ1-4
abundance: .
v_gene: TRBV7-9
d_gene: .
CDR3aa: CASSQGHVNEKLFF
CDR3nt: TGTGCCAGCAGTCAAGGACACGTTAATGAAAAACTGTTTTTT

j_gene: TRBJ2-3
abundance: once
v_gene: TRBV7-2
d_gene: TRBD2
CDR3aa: CASSPETSGEGTQYF
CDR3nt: TGTGCCAGCAGCCCAGAGACTAGCGGGGAAGGTACGCAGTATTTT

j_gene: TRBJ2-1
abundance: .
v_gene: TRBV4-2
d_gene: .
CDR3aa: CASSQDGYNEQFF
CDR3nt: TGTGCCAGCAGCCAAGACGGATACAATGAGCAGTTCTTC

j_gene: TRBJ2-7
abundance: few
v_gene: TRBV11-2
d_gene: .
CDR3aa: CASSMAGTHYEQYF
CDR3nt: TGTGCCAGCAGCATGGCCGGGACACACTACGAGCAGTACTTC

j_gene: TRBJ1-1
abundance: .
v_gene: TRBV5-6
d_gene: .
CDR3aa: CASSRLQGWMNTEAFF
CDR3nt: TGTGCCAGCAGCCGGCTACAGGGCTGGATGAACACTGAAGCTTTCTTT

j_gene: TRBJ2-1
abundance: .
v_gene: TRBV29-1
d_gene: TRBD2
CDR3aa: CSVEERSGRALNEQFF
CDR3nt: TGCAGCGTTGAAGAGAGGAGCGGGAGGGCCTTGAATGAGCAGTTCTTC

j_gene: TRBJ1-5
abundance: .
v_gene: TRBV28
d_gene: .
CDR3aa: CASSYSNQPQHF
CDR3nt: TGTGCCAGCAGTTATAGCAATCAGCCCCAGCATTTT

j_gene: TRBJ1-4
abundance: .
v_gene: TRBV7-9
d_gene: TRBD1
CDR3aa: CASSSGQVNEKLFF
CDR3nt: TGTGCCAGCAGCTCGGGACAGGTCAATGAAAAACTGTTTTTT

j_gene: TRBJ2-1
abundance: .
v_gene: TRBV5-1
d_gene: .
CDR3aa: CASSFSPGEDEQFF
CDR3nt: TGCGCCAGCAGCTTCTCACCGGGAGAGGATGAGCAGTTCTTC

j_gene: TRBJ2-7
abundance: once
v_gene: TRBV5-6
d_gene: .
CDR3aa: CASSPRVRPRYEQYF
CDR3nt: TGTGCCAGCAGCCCGAGGGTGAGGCCTCGGTACGAGCAGTACTTC

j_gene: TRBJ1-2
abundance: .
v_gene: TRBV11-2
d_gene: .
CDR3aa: CASSLALGKNYGYTF
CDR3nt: TGTGCCAGCAGCTTAGCCCTAGGAAAGAACTATGGCTACACCTTC

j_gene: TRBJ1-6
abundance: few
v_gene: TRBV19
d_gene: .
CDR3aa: CASSTGMNSPLHF
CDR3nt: TGTGCCAGTAGTACCGGAATGAATTCACCCCTCCACTTT

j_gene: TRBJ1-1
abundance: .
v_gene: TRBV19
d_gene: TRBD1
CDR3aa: CASRTGGLTEAFF
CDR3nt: TGTGCCAGTAGGACAGGGGGATTAACTGAAGCTTTCTTT

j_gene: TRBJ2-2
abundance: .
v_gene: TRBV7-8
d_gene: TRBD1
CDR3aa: CASSSYRGTVVLDTGELFF
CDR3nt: TGTGCCAGCAGCTCCTACAGGGGAACGGTTGTTTTGGACACCGGGGAGCTGTTTTTT

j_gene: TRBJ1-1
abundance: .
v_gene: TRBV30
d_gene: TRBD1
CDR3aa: CAWSVGTGRFEAFF
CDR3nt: TGTGCCTGGAGTGTCGGGACAGGTCGCTTTGAAGCTTTCTTT

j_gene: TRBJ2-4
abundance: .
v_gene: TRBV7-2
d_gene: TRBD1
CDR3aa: CASSPTDRAGNIQYF
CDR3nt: TGTGCCAGCAGCCCGACTGACAGGGCAGGAAACATTCAGTACTTC

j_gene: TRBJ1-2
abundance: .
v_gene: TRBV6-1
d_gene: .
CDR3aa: CASSEGLTNYGYTF
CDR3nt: TGTGCCAGCAGTGAAGGACTCACTAACTATGGCTACACCTTC

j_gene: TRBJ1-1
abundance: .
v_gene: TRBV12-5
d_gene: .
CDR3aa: CASGLADEAFF
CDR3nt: TGTGCTAGTGGTTTGGCAGATGAAGCTTTCTTT

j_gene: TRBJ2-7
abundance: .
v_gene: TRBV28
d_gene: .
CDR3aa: CASTNGAGNSYEQYF
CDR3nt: TGTGCCAGCACCAATGGCGCGGGGAACTCCTACGAGCAGTACTTC

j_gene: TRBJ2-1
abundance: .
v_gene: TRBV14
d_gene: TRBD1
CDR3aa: CASSQVTGGAYNEQFF
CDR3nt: TGTGCCAGCAGCCAAGTCACAGGGGGCGCTTACAATGAGCAGTTCTTC

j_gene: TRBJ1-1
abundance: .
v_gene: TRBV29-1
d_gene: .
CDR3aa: CSGEGDTEAFF
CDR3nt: TGCAGCGGGGAGGGGGACACTGAAGCTTTCTTT

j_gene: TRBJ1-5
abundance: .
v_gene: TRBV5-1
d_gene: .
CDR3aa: CASSSDGNQPQHF
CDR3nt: TGCGCCAGCAGCTCAGATGGGAATCAGCCCCAGCATTTT

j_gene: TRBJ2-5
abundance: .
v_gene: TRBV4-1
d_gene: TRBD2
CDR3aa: CASSQGTSGWKETQYF
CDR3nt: TGCGCCAGCAGCCAAGGGACTAGCGGGTGGAAAGAGACCCAGTACTTC

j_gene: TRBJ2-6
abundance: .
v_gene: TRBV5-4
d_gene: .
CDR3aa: CASSPGGQILSGANVLTF
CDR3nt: TGTGCCAGCAGCCCTGGGGGCCAGATCCTCTCTGGGGCCAACGTCCTGACTTTC

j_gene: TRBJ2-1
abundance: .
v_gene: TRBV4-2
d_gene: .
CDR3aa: CASSQDPGQNLEQFF
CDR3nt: TGTGCCAGCAGCCAAGATCCAGGCCAAAATTTAGAGCAGTTCTTC

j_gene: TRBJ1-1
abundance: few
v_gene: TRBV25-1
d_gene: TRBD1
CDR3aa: CASSELTGGSLNTEAFF
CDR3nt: TGTGCCAGCAGTGAACTGACAGGGGGGTCTTTGAACACTGAAGCTTTCTTT

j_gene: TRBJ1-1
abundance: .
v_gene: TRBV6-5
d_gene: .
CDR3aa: CATFFGWGGTEAFF
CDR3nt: TGTGCCACTTTTTTTGGGTGGGGCGGCACTGAAGCTTTCTTT

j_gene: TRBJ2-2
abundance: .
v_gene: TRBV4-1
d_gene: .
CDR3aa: CASSRTLMDLRAGELFF
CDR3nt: TGCGCCAGCAGCCGGACGCTAATGGACCTCCGAGCCGGGGAGCTGTTTTTT

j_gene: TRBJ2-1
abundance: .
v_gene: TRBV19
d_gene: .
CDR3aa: CASSHLASGSYNEQFF
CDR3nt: TGTGCCAGTAGTCATCTAGCGTCAGGGTCCTACAATGAGCAGTTCTTC

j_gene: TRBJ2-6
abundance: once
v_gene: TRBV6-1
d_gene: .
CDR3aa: CASSEAVSGANVLTF
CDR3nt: TGTGCCAGCAGTGAAGCGGTTTCTGGGGCCAACGTCCTGACTTTC

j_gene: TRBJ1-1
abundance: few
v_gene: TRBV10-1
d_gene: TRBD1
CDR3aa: CASISGQVNTEAFF
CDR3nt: TGCGCCAGCATTTCCGGACAGGTGAACACTGAAGCTTTCTTT

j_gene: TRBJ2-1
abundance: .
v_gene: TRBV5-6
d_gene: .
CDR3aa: CASSLFSTRLVSEGQFF
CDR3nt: TGTGCCAGCAGCTTGTTTAGTACTCGCCTCGTTTCGGAAGGCCAGTTCTTC

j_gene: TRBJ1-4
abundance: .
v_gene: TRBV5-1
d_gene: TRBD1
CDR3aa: CASSLQGAGANEKLFF
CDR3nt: TGCGCCAGCAGCTTGCAGGGGGCAGGGGCTAATGAAAAACTGTTTTTT

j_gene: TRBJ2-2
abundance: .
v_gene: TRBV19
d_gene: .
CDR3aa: CASSIGRGTGELFF
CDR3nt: TGTGCCAGTAGTATAGGGCGGGGCACCGGGGAGCTGTTTTTT

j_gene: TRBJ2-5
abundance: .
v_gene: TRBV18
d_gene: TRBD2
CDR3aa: CASSRGLAVYQETQYF
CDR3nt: TGTGCCAGCTCCCGAGGACTAGCTGTATACCAAGAGACCCAGTACTTC

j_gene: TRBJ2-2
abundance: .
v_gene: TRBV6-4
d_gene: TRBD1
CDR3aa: CASRPQTGGSGELFF
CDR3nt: TGTGCCAGCCGACCCCAAACAGGGGGTAGCGGGGAGCTGTTTTTT

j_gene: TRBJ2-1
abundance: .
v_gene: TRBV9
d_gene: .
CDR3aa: CASSVVSGNEQFF
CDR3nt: TGTGCCAGCAGCGTAGTATCGGGCAATGAGCAGTTCTTC

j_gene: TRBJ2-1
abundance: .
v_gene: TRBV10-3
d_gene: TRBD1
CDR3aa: CAISALDRGYNEQFF
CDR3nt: TGTGCCATCAGTGCTCTGGACAGGGGGTACAATGAGCAGTTCTTC

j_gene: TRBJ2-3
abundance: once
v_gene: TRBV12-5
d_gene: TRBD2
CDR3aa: CASGLVIGGRLSGTDTQYF
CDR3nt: TGTGCTAGTGGTTTGGTAATCGGGGGGAGGTTGTCTGGCACAGATACGCAGTATTTT

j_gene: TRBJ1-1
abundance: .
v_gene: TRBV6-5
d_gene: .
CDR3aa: CASTGHVGSLGEAFF
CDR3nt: TGTGCCAGCACCGGACACGTGGGCAGCCTAGGAGAAGCTTTCTTT

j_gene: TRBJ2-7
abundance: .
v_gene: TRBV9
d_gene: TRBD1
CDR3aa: CASSVALDRAYEQYF
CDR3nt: TGTGCCAGCAGCGTAGCTCTGGACAGGGCCTACGAGCAGTACTTC

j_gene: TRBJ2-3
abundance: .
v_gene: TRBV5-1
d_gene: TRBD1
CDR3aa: CASRDGTETDTQYF
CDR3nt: TGCGCCAGCAGGGACGGGACAGAAACAGATACGCAGTATTTT

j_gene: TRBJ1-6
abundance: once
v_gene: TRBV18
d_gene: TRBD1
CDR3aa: CASSLREGQLNSPLHF
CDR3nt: TGTGCCAGCTCACTCAGGGAGGGACAGCTTAATTCACCCCTCCACTTT

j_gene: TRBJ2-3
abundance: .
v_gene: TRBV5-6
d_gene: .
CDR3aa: CASSLSWKDTQYF
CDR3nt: TGTGCCAGCAGCCTGTCGTGGAAGGATACGCAGTATTTT

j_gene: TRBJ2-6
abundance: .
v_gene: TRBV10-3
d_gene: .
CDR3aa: CAISERGQTSSGANVLTF
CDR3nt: TGTGCCATCAGTGAGAGAGGGCAGACCAGCTCTGGGGCCAACGTCCTGACTTTC

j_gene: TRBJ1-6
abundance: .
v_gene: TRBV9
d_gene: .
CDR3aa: CASSVGVGSPLHF
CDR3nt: TGTGCCAGCAGCGTAGGAGTGGGTTCACCCCTCCACTTT